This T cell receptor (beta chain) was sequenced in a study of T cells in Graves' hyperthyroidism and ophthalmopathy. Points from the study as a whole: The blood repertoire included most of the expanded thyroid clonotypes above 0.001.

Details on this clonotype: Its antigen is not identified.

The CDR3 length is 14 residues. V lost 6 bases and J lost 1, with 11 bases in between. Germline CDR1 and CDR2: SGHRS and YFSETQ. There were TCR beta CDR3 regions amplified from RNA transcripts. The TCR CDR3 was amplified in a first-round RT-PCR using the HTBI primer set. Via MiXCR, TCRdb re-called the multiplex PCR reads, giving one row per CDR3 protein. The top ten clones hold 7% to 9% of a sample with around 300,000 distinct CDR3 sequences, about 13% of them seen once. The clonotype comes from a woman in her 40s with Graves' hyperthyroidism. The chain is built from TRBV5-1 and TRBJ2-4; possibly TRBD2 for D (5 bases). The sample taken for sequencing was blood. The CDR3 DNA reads TGCGCCAGCACCGAGGGTTCGGCCAAAAACATTCAGTACTTC. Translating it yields CASTEGSAKNIQYF.